This paragraph reports one T cell receptor (beta chain). Its antigen target is currently unknown. No per-base quality is available; no much larger clone lies one base away. V was cut back by 0 bases and J by 4 bases, leaving a gap of 7 bases between them. Taken from the germline V gene (reference sequence), the CDR1 and CDR2 loops are LNHNV and YYDKDF. The CDR3 numbers 14 residues from cysteine through phenylalanine. Only the CDR3 part of the read is kept: 42 bases, read in frame from the first base. CD8 naive samples were obtained by positive selection for CCR7 among CD45RO-negative cells, yielding a CD45RA+CCR7+ population from which TemRA cells were excluded. Healthy HIV-negative adults with no recently reported acute infections or vaccinations were included as donors. Every donor was a Caucasian adult residing in Nashville, Tennessee, USA. Blood was obtained by leukapheresis, after which PBMCs were separated by Ficoll-Histopaque density gradient centrifugation and cryopreserved in liquid nitrogen vapor phase. Purity and quantity of every magnetically sorted T cell population were checked by analytical flow cytometry. Genomic DNA was isolated from each sorted fraction and quantified by UV absorbance on a Nanodrop 2000c.

The source of the sample is a study of shared clonotypes between healthy human individuals (dated by TCRdb to between 2020 and 2021). The study in broad terms: Three men and a couple of women, aged 18 to 49 years, made up the cohort. For each donor, CD4 naive and CD4 memory were each given three plates, CD8 naive was given two plates, and CD8 memory was given one plate. Blood TCR repertoires of four to six healthy adults were deeply sequenced to estimate repertoire size and the extent of clonotype sharing between individuals. To increase sequencing depth and limit assay-specific biases, different laboratories used diverse techniques to prepare libraries and sequence TCR repertoires. Each donor's leukapheresis produced roughly between roughly 0.9 and 9 billion PBMCs. Results the study describes overall, beyond this receptor: Sharing across several donors was observed for 5% to 6.5% of naive CD4, 3% to 4% of naive CD8, roughly 2.3% of memory CD4, and about 0.39% of memory CD8 clonotypes. Rarefaction of sorted-subset datasets indicated incomplete sequencing despite the large sequencing depth. Sampling was limited to blood, and TCR repertoires in tissue likely differ from TCR repertoires in blood. Compared with non-shared clonotypes, clonotypes shared by all four sorted-subset donors had higher generation probabilities. Naive subsets generally had larger estimated clonotype richness than memory subsets did. Because the study included a small number of donors, the genetic and exposure-history diversity represented was limited. Pairwise subsampling led to the expectation that sequencing depth would affect the degree of clonotype sharing among donors.

Using the deep immunoSEQ assay, multiplex PCR amplified TCR CDR3 regions from genomic DNA. For each cell subset, the extracted genomic DNA was distributed evenly across all wells of several immunoSEQ 96-well plates, and each plate served as one replicate. For sorted subsets, approximately 190 ng genomic DNA, equal to tens of thousands of T cell genomes, was loaded into each replicate PCR. The purified libraries were quantified using a Qubit 3.0 fluorometer, sized with a Bioanalyzer 2100, and then quantified again using the KAPA Library Quantification kit. A separate single-read 150-cycle Illumina NextSeq 550 flow cell was used to sequence each immunoSEQ 96-well plate. The study's own analysis went as follows. Because only junctional sequences without quality scores were contained in the immunoSEQ output, filtering matching that applied to full-length reads could not be performed. To assign V/J genes and CDR3, sequences were annotated against IMGT germline references using PyIR, a Python wrapper for IgBLAST v1.9. Reads with weak V/J assignments (E-value above 1e-6), missing CDR3, stop codons, out-of-frame junctions, or ambiguous translated residues were removed. V3J clonotypes were defined as sequences sharing an identical inferred V gene, J gene, and CDR3 amino acid sequence. The percentage overlap between two repertoires was calculated by dividing the number of shared unique clonotypes by the size of the smaller repertoire. Repertoire richness was assessed with RTK rarefaction, the Chao1 estimator, and Recon v2.1 estimates of unobserved clonotypes. Generation probabilities for all TCRbeta clonotypes obtained by the gDNA method from a few donors were computed using OLGA. What TCRdb holds here is the immuneACCESS table cut down to in-frame rearrangements. Part of the clones is not present; checked against another copy, under half of the missing clones reflect an unresolved V gene, and the others are unexplained. Clone size and the V and J calls come from that table; the DNA yielded D and trimming. The sample contains about 680,000 clones, roughly 94% of them found a single time. Nearly 25% of the sample is in the top ten clones.

This chain is built from TRBV15 and TRBJ1-3, and the D gene may be TRBD1, 5 bases matching. The sequence came from a young man in good health. Sequencing input: naive CD8+ T cells sorted from blood. This specimen's cell subset or site label, interpreted: CD45RA+CCR7+. The nucleotide sequence reads TGTGCCACCAGCAGAGATGCAGGGGGAAACACCATATATTTT. Protein translation: CATSRDAGGNTIYF.